This TCR beta chain was recovered during a study of beta chain features in type 1 diabetes. Whole-study results and caveats: Any HLA effect on TCRB rearrangement was left unresolved by small sub-analyses. Within patients, naive, central memory and Treg TCRB repertoires seemed more similar than within healthy donors.

Reverse transcribing all isolated RNA meant expressed TCRB transcripts were sequenced. TCRdb's table, derived via immunoSEQ multiplex PCR, lists solely in-frame clones and lacks some. The data hold a few hundred thousand clones, with approximately 15% observed a single time. This clone was counted only a few times. What it binds is unknown. The CDR3 runs to 15 residues. Germline V gene data show CDR1 as GTSNPN and CDR2 as SVGIG (reference sequence). The V gene lost 3 bases and the J gene lost 4 bases, with 18 bases spanning the gap. Stem cell-like memory, regulatory, central memory and naive CD4+ cells were sorted via CD45RO/CCR7/CD25/CD127/CD95/CD27.

Material for sequencing was naive CD4+ T cells from blood. V and J are TRBV30 and TRBJ1-2; no clear D gene. This clonotype originated in a man aged 30-40 years in good health. Written as DNA, the CDR3 is TGTGCCTGGAGCCGTCCTGGGCCTGCCCCCTATGGCTACACCTTC. This gives the protein CAWSRPGPAPYGYTF.